The 18 T cell receptor beta chains presented below share a single source sample, sequenced in a study of T cell repertoires in cytomegalovirus infection. A single record per CDR3 protein comes from TCRdb applying MiXCR to the reads. Among almost 550,000 distinct CDR3 sequences listed, about 17% were seen once. Specimen: CD8+ T cells from PBMCs. The origin of the receptors is a human donor in good health (CMV status not recorded). Some clones in this sample may be carry-over from other donors' samples.

In its sample, this clonotype was seen a few times. The chain is built from TRBV11-2 and TRBJ1-1; no clear D. CDR1 and CDR2 from the germline V gene are SGHAT and FQNNGV. V was clipped by 0 bases and J by 3 bases, with 14 bases between them. The CDR3 has 16 amino acids. The chain's CDR3 is CASSLDLGRSDTEAFF. CDR3 in DNA: TGTGCCAGCAGCTTAGATCTGGGCCGATCGGACACTGAAGCTTTCTTT.

The J gene is TRBJ1-1, the V gene TRBV7-9; a possible D gene is TRBD1 (5 bases). This CDR3 region has 16 residues. V lost 5 bases and J 0 bases, leaving 16 bases between the germline ends. Germline V gene sequence: CDR1 SEHNR, CDR2 FQNEAQ (reference sequence). The CDR3, as DNA: TGTGCCAGCAGCCCCGGGAGCGGGACCATGAACACTGAAGCTTTCTTT. Amino acids: CASSPGSGTMNTEAFF.

This clonotype occurred a few times. The V gene is TRBV27, the J gene TRBJ1-1; D might be TRBD1 (6 bases). This CDR3 is 15 amino acids long. Germline V gene sequence: CDR1 MNHEY, CDR2 SMNVEV (reference sequence). Trimming took off 6 bases at V and 3 bases at J, with 17 bases between the two ends. The CDR3 is CASSTRGQFYTEAFF. CDR3 bases: TGTGCCAGCAGCACCCGCGGACAGTTCTACACTGAAGCTTTCTTT.

Many counts were recorded for this clonotype. The rearrangement joins TRBV12-3 or TRBV12-4 to TRBJ2-3; D ambiguous. V dropped 7 bases and J dropped 6 bases, with 8 bases sitting between them. This CDR3 has 11 residues. This chain's CDR3 is CASNRADTQYF. The DNA of the CDR3 is TGTGCCAGCAACCGAGCGGATACGCAGTATTTT.

This rearrangement joins TRBV9 to TRBJ2-5; 8 nucleotides agree with TRBD1. This CDR3 is built from 15 residues. The trim removed 4 bases at V and 1 base at J, leaving 6 bases unmatched. The germline gives CDR1 SGDLS, CDR2 YYNGEE. CDR3 nucleotides: TGTGCCAGCAGCCCCTCAGGGACAGGCCAAGAGACCCAGTACTTC. Translated, it gives CASSPSGTGQETQYF.

The chain recombines TRBV2 with TRBJ1-2; TRBD1 matches 7 bases. V gave up 6 bases and J gave up 8 bases; unmatched junction bases: 6. The CDR3 runs to 12 residues. Per the germline V gene, CDR1 is SNHLY and CDR2 is FYNNEI. The CDR3 region has the DNA TGTGCCAGCAGGAAAGACAGGGTCGGCTACACCTTC. Encoded protein: CASRKDRVGYTF.

The chain couples TRBV19 to TRBJ1-1; D might be TRBD1 (5 bases). V shed 7 bases and J shed 6 bases, with 18 bases lying between them. The CDR3 covers 14 residues. Germline lookup yields CDR1 LNHDA and CDR2 SQIVND (reference sequence). CDR3 sequence (DNA): TGTGCCAGTATCCCGGACTCGGGGGTCCCTGAAGCTTTCTTT. Encoded protein: CASIPDSGVPEAFF.

This clonotype was seen only a few times. The CDR3 DNA follows: TGTGCCACCAGTGACCGGACTAGCGGGACCGGGGAGCTGTTTTTT. This codes for CATSDRTSGTGELFF. V is TRBV24-1 and J is TRBJ2-2; 11 nucleotides align to TRBD2. The CDR3 length is 15 residues. J lost 5 bases, V lost 4 bases, and 2 bases had no gene match. Germline loops: CDR1 KGHDR, CDR2 SFDVKD.

This clonotype has only a few counts. This chain uses TRBV7-9 with TRBJ2-2; 9 nucleotides align to TRBD1. This CDR3 is built from 15 residues. Per germline, CDR1 SEHNR and CDR2 FQNEAQ (reference sequence). V was clipped by 4 bases and J by 5 bases; unmatched bases: 5. In nucleotides, the CDR3 is TGTGCCAGCAGCTCCAGGGACAGGGAGACCGGGGAGCTGTTTTTT. It is translated as CASSSRDRETGELFF.

CDR3 in amino acids: CSVEGQASYNEQFF. CDR3 coding DNA: TGCAGCGTTGAGGGACAGGCCTCCTACAATGAGCAGTTCTTC. This chain uses TRBV29-1 with TRBJ2-1, with 8 bases aligning to TRBD1. The CDR3 totals 14 residues. Trimming removed 3 bases from V and 0 bases from J; junction bases left unmatched: 1. Germline CDR1 SQVTM, CDR2 ANQGSEA.

The V and J genes are TRBV29-1 and TRBJ1-2; TRBD1 matches at 7 bases. V lost 7 bases to trimming and J lost 0 bases; unmatched junction nucleotides: 5. In germline, CDR1 is SQVTM, CDR2 ANQGSEA. The CDR3 covers 13 residues. DNA of the CDR3: TGCAGCGCCCGGACAGGACCTAACTATGGCTACACCTTC. It specifies CSARTGPNYGYTF.

The chain carries TRBV5-1 and TRBJ2-1, with TRBD2 matching over 13 bases. The CDR3 totals 15 residues. Per the germline V gene, CDR1 is SGHRS and CDR2 is YFSETQ. V was clipped by 4 bases and J by 10 bases; unmatched bases: 8. In DNA, the CDR3 is TGCGCCAGCAGCCAACGGACTAGCGGGAGTACAGAGCAGTTCTTC. Encoded protein: CASSQRTSGSTEQFF.

The V call is TRBV12-3 or TRBV12-4, the J call TRBJ1-1, with a tentative D call TRBD1 (5 bases). CDR3 length: 15 residues. V was pared by 7 bases and J by 1 base, with 16 bases between. The CDR3 sequence is CASTGTWAGNTEAFF. The CDR3 nucleotides read TGTGCCAGCACCGGGACCTGGGCGGGGAACACTGAAGCTTTCTTT.

This clonotype occurred a few times. V gene TRBV19 combines with J gene TRBJ2-1, with TRBD1 as a possible D gene (6 bases). V dropped 5 bases and J dropped 5 bases, with 16 bases sitting between them. Germline-derived CDR1 and CDR2 are LNHDA and SQIVND (reference sequence). The CDR3 is made up of 15 amino acids. The CDR3 reads CASSVLDSANNEQFF. In DNA form, the CDR3 reads TGTGCCAGTAGTGTCCTGGACAGCGCGAACAATGAGCAGTTCTTC.

This clonotype was recorded a few times. The chain uses TRBV6-6 and TRBJ2-1; D ambiguous. With 0 bases removed from V and 8 bases from J, the gap between germline ends came to 5 bases. Germline V gives CDR1 MNHNY, CDR2 SVGAGI (reference sequence). This CDR3 has 12 amino acids. The CDR3 DNA is TGTGCCAGCAGTTACTCCCTGGATGAGCAGTTCTTC. Translating it yields CASSYSLDEQFF.

Of note for this clonotype: Since a much larger clone is just one base distant, this may be a read error. The chain combines TRBV7-3 with TRBJ1-1, with 7 bases fitting TRBD1. The CDR3 sequence is 15 residues long. From germline, CDR1 is SGHTA and CDR2 FQGTGA. The CDR3 region is CARSWPGGKNTEAFF. CDR3 DNA sequence: TGTGCCCGCAGCTGGCCAGGGGGGAAGAACACTGAAGCTTTCTTT.

This clonotype was recorded many times. The chain links TRBV11-2 to TRBJ1-1; no firm D call. V was trimmed by 8 bases and J by 5 bases, leaving 18 bases between them. The CDR3 is made up of 14 amino acids. Germline loops: CDR1 SGHAT, CDR2 FQNNGV. DNA for the CDR3: TGTGCCAGCTCGAAGCACGAAGGAAAAACTGAAGCTTTCTTT. Protein: CASSKHEGKTEAFF.

This chain uses TRBV27 with TRBJ1-1; perhaps TRBD1 as D (5 bases). The CDR3 loop spans 15 amino acids. The germline V gene encodes CDR1 MNHEY and CDR2 SMNVEV (reference sequence). The V end lost 5 bases, the J end lost 0 bases, and 13 bases lay between the germline ends. The CDR3 loop is CASSGQGFLNTEAFF. CDR3 sequence (DNA): TGTGCCAGCAGTGGGCAGGGATTCTTGAACACTGAAGCTTTCTTT.